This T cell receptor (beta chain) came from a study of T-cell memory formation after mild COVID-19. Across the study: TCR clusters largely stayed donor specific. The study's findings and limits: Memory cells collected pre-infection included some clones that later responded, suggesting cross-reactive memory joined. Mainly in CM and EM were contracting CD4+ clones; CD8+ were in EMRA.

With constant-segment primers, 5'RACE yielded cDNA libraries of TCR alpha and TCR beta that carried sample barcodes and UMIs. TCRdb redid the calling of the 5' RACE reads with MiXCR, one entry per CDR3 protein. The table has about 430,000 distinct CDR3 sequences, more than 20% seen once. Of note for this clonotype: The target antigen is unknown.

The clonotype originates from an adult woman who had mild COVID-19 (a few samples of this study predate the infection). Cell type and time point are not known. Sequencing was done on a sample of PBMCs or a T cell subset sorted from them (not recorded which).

CDR3 loop: CASSLVGEADTQYF. CDR3 nucleotides: TGCGCCAGCAGCTTGGTTGGAGAGGCAGATACGCAGTATTTT. The V call is TRBV5-1, the J call TRBJ2-3; D call uncertain. This CDR3 is 14 amino acids long. Germline loops: CDR1 SGHRS, CDR2 YFSETQ. V lost 0 bases to trimming and J lost 4 bases, with 9 bases between them.